The 3 T cell receptor beta chains listed next were all sequenced from one sample in a study of beta chain features in type 1 diabetes (dated by TCRdb to 2017 to 2018). Preparation of the library involved the immunoSEQ multiplex PCR assay. The entire isolated RNA was reverse transcribed using the High Capacity cDNA Reverse Transcription Kit, and thus expressed TCRB transcripts were sequenced. TCRdb carries this immuneACCESS record with in-frame sequences only. Its versions omit some clonotypes, under half of them owing to an unresolved V gene in the studies checked, with the rest unexplained. The sample table shows about 410,000 clones, and about 15% are seen once. The ten largest clonotypes hold around 0.039% of the sample. Sequenced: naive CD4+ T cells from blood. The sample's cell subset or site, from its label and the paper: true naive CD4+ T cells. The receptors stem from a man aged 25-45 years in good health.

The J gene is TRBJ2-5, the V gene TRBV4-1, with TRBD2 as a possible D gene (6 bases). The germline gives CDR1 MGHRA, CDR2 YSYEKL. This CDR3 region has 16 residues. Trimming took 0 bases from V and 3 from J, leaving 14 bases between them. The CDR3 loop is CASSQEWGLEKETQYF. Written as DNA, the CDR3 is TGCGCCAGCAGCCAAGAATGGGGACTGGAGAAAGAGACCCAGTACTTC.

V and J are TRBV29-1 and TRBJ1-1, with TRBD1 as a possible D gene (5 bases). Per germline, CDR1 SQVTM and CDR2 ANQGSEA. The CDR3 has 16 amino acids. V lost 2 bases, J lost 5 bases, and 21 bases lay in between. The DNA for the CDR3 is TGCAGCGTTGAAATAGGAGGGACTTTAGAGGGAACTGAAGCTTTCTTT. Its translation: CSVEIGGTLEGTEAFF.

This clone was counted ten times or more. The chain combines TRBV23-1 with TRBJ2-1; D is perhaps TRBD2 (6 bases). TRBV23-1 is marked as an open reading frame, function uncertain. V was clipped by 0 bases and J by 4 bases, with 13 bases between them. The CDR3 is 16 residues long. CDR3: CASSQSRGYGYNEQFF. CDR3 sequence (DNA): TGCGCCAGCAGTCAATCCCGGGGGTACGGATACAATGAGCAGTTCTTC.